The clone carrying this TCR beta chain was seen just once. The trim removed 3 bases at V and 4 bases at J, leaving 3 bases unmatched. This CDR3 region has 13 residues. CDR1 is SGHTA and CDR2 is FQGTGA in the germline V gene. The data were taken from a study of blood T cell repertoires in COVID-19. The data were produced by immunoSEQ multiplex PCR, yet TCRdb's version contains in-frame clones alone and is incomplete. The repertoire holds some 240,000 clones, with about 79% as singletons. The source of this sequence is a woman between 35 and 50 years old who had recovered from COVID-19. The chain employs TRBV7-3 and TRBJ2-7; TRBD1 agrees at 7 bases. What was sequenced was peripheral blood. CDR3 nucleotide sequence: TGTGCCAGCAGCTTCAACAGGGGATACGAGCAGTACTTC. Amino acid sequence: CASSFNRGYEQYF.